These T cell receptor beta chains were read from a single sample in a study of T cell responses to AZD1222 COVID-19 vaccine. Profiled with immunoSEQ multiplex PCR; TCRdb holds only in-frame clones, not every one. The top ten clones hold 6.3% of a sample with about 66,000 clones, 75% to 95% of them seen once. The material was peripheral blood, obtained 28 days after the second dose of the MenACWY control vaccine. These receptors were taken from an adult who received the MenACWY meningococcal vaccine as a control. CDR3s include the opening cysteine and the closing phenylalanine or tryptophan. Each record gives: clone size, J gene, D gene, V gene, CDR3 DNA, CDR3 protein. D genes are given only for firm matches. Size values are once, few and many counts, or a class for expanded clones, and some rows have none.

once TRBJ2-7 TRBD1 TRBV29-1 TGCAGCGTAACCCGACAGGGCATGGACGAGCAGTACTTC CSVTRQGMDEQYF
- TRBJ1-1 - TRBV11-2 TGTGCCAGCAGCTTAGGGGCTCTCGGGGCGAACACTGAAGCTTTCTTT CASSLGALGANTEAFF
- TRBJ2-1 TRBD1 TRBV6-5 TGTGCCAGCAGTCCAACAGGGGTACGAAATGAGCAGTTCTTC CASSPTGVRNEQFF
- TRBJ2-2 TRBD2 TRBV24-1 TGTGCCACCAGGGGCCGACTAGCCTCCGGGGAGCTGTTTTTT CATRGRLASGELFF
few TRBJ1-2 - TRBV24-1 TGTGCCACCAGTGATTCGGACAAAACAGTCGGCTACACCTTC CATSDSDKTVGYTF
- TRBJ1-3 TRBD1 TRBV9 TGTGCCAGCAGCGTAGGGGCAGGGGGCACGAACACCATATATTTT CASSVGAGGTNTIYF
- TRBJ2-4 TRBD1 TRBV6-5 TGTGCCAGCAGTTTCCTTCCGGGACAGGGAGATCAGTACTTC CASSFLPGQGDQYF
- TRBJ2-7 TRBD2 TRBV18 TGTGCCAGCTCACCAGCCGGACTAGCGGACTACGAGCAGTACTTC CASSPAGLADYEQYF
- TRBJ1-4 - TRBV7-2 TGTGCCAGCAGGGGAGAGAGGGAAAAACTGTTTTTT CASRGEREKLFF
- TRBJ1-5 - TRBV7-8 TGTGCCAGCAGCTTAGCGGATTGGGCTAGCAATCAGCCCCAGCATTTT CASSLADWASNQPQHF
- TRBJ1-5 TRBD1 TRBV19 TGTGCCAGTAGAAAACGGGACAGTGAAAATCAGCCCCAGCATTTT CASRKRDSENQPQHF
- TRBJ2-5 - TRBV18 TGTGCCAGCTCCCCGGGGCAGCCCGGGGAGACCCAGTACTTC CASSPGQPGETQYF
- TRBJ2-3 - TRBV7-2 TGTGCCAGCAGCTTCTTTGGCACAGATACGCAGTATTTT CASSFFGTDTQYF
once TRBJ1-5 - TRBV5-1 TGCGCCAGCAGCGAGGGTGGGGGAACCCCTCAGCCCCAGCATTTT CASSEGGGTPQPQHF
- TRBJ1-2 TRBD1 TRBV3-1/TRBV3-2 TGTGCCAGCAGCCCACCGACAGGGGACTATGGCTACACCTTC CASSPPTGDYGYTF